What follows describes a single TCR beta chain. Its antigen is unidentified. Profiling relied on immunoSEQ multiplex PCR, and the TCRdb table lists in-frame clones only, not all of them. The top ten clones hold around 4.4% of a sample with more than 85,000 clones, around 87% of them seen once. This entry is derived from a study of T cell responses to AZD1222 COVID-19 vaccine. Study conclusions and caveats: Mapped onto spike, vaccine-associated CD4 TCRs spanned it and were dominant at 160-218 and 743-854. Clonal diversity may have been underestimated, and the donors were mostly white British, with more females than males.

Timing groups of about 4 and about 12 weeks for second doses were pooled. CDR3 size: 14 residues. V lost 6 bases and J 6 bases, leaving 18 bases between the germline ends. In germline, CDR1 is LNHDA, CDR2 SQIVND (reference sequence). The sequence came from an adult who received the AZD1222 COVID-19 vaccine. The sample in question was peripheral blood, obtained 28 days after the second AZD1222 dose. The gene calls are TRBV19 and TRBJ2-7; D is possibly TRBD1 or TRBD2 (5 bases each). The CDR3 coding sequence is TGTGCCAGTAGAAAGGGGACCGGCCAGCGCGAGCAGTACTTC. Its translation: CASRKGTGQREQYF.